The rows below give T cell receptor beta chains drawn from one sample of a study of OX40 agonist ivuxolimab in advanced cancers. Data came from immunoSEQ multiplex PCR; TCRdb stores just in-frame clones and leaves some out. The data show approximately 48,000 clones, approximately 80% seen once. The material sequenced was CD4+ or CD8+ T cells sorted from blood, taken in a trial of the OX40 agonist ivuxolimab. The receptors derive from an adult with an advanced solid tumor such as melanoma, head and neck, liver or kidney cancer. CDR3s include the opening cysteine and the closing phenylalanine or tryptophan. D genes are given only for firm matches. Some rows mark clone size as missing; the rest say once, few, many or name a class of expanded clone.

>-|-|TRBV5-1|TRBJ1-1
CASSLYERGTEAFF
TGCGCCAGCAGCTTGTACGAACGTGGCACTGAAGCTTTCTTT
>-|-|TRBV6-6|TRBJ1-2
CASSFGYGYTF
TGTGCCAGCAGTTTTGGGTATGGCTACACCTTC
>-|once|TRBV5-6|TRBJ1-2
CASSEGGRIYGYTF
TGTGCCAGCAGTGAGGGGGGGCGGATCTATGGCTACACCTTC
>-|-|TRBV6-6|TRBJ1-4
CASSFRQATNEKLFF
TGTGCCAGCAGTTTTCGACAGGCCACTAATGAAAAACTGTTTTTT
>-|few|TRBV27|TRBJ1-4
CASSDRLPTNEKLFF
TGTGCCAGCAGTGACAGGCTCCCAACTAATGAAAAACTGTTTTTT
>-|-|TRBV5-4|TRBJ2-2
CASSLGGTGELFF
TGTGCCAGCAGCTTAGGAGGTACCGGGGAGCTGTTTTTT
>-|-|TRBV11-2|TRBJ2-6
CASSLGQTSGANVLTF
TGTGCCAGCAGCTTAGGTCAGACTTCTGGGGCCAACGTCCTGACTTTC
>TRBD2|-|TRBV5-1|TRBJ2-7
CASSSGTMGLEQYF
TGCGCCAGCAGCTCCGGGACTATGGGTCTCGAGCAGTACTTC
>TRBD1|few|TRBV18|TRBJ1-5
CASSPTGTGSNQPQHF
TGTGCCAGCTCACCAACCGGGACAGGGAGCAATCAGCCCCAGCATTTT
>-|-|TRBV5-1|TRBJ2-5
CASSLRGGETQYF
TGCGCCAGCAGCTTGCGAGGGGGAGAGACCCAGTACTTC
>TRBD2|once|TRBV7-2|TRBJ2-5
CASSQVLRVAGGGETQYF
TGTGCCAGCAGCCAAGTCCTAAGGGTAGCGGGGGGCGGGGAGACCCAGTACTTC
>-|-|TRBV27|TRBJ2-7
CASSRLGGMYPGEQYF
TGTGCCAGCAGTCGCCTTGGGGGGATGTATCCTGGCGAGCAGTACTTC
>TRBD1|once|TRBV2|TRBJ2-5
CASRPRQGARETQYF
TGTGCCAGCAGACCCCGACAGGGGGCGCGAGAGACCCAGTACTTC
>-|few|TRBV5-1|TRBJ2-1
CASTYRGEASYNEQFF
TGCGCCAGCACCTATAGGGGCGAAGCATCCTACAATGAGCAGTTCTTC
>-|-|TRBV2|TRBJ1-5
CASRTGANSNQPQHF
TGTGCCAGCAGGACAGGAGCTAATAGCAATCAGCCCCAGCATTTT
>-|-|TRBV10-3|TRBJ1-2
CAISETQSHGYTF
TGTGCCATCAGTGAAACACAGAGTCATGGCTACACCTTC
>-|-|TRBV7-2|TRBJ1-2
CASSSDSLLGYTF
TGTGCCAGCAGCTCGGACAGCCTCCTAGGCTACACCTTC
>-|-|TRBV9|TRBJ2-2
CASSATGLSTGELFF
TGTGCCAGCAGCGCCACAGGGTTGTCCACCGGGGAGCTGTTTTTT
>TRBD2|-|TRBV6-6|TRBJ2-7
CASKLTSGSYEQYF
TGTGCCAGCAAGCTGACTAGCGGGAGCTACGAGCAGTACTTC
>TRBD1|few|TRBV6-6|TRBJ2-2
CASSYGQGANTGELFF
TGTGCCAGCAGTTACGGACAGGGGGCGAACACCGGGGAGCTGTTTTTT
>TRBD2|-|TRBV9|TRBJ2-5
CASSVGTSGGAAETQYF
TGTGCCAGCAGCGTAGGGACTAGCGGGGGGGCCGCAGAGACCCAGTACTTC
>-|medium-sized|TRBV19|TRBJ1-5
CASSLDWGSNQPQHF
TGTGCCAGTAGCCTCGACTGGGGTAGCAATCAGCCCCAGCATTTT
>TRBD2|-|TRBV15|TRBJ2-3
CATSREDGRALDTQYF
TGTGCCACCAGCAGAGAGGACGGGAGGGCCCTAGATACGCAGTATTTT
>TRBD1|few|TRBV6-1|TRBJ1-4
CASSEVFPNRGRSEKLFF
TGTGCCAGCAGTGAAGTCTTTCCGAACAGGGGGCGGAGTGAAAAACTGTTTTTT
>-|-|TRBV5-4|TRBJ1-2
CASSPPERRNGYTF
TGTGCCAGCAGCCCGCCCGAGCGGCGGAATGGCTACACCTTC
>TRBD1|-|TRBV27|TRBJ2-1
CASSLTGDEQFF
TGTGCCAGCAGTTTAACAGGGGACGAGCAGTTCTTC
>-|-|TRBV7-2|TRBJ1-3
CASSLVGGLSGNTIYF
TGTGCCAGCAGCTTAGTTGGGGGGCTCTCTGGAAACACCATATATTTT
>-|-|TRBV7-9|TRBJ2-7
CASSRALGEQYF
TGTGCCAGCAGCCGGGCCCTCGGAGAGCAGTACTTC
>TRBD1|-|TRBV28|TRBJ2-7
CASSLRPGQGILYEQYF
TGTGCCAGCAGTTTACGACCGGGACAGGGCATCCTCTACGAGCAGTACTTC
>-|few|TRBV28|TRBJ2-1
CASSPQLQVRLYNEQFF
TGTGCCAGCAGCCCTCAATTACAGGTCCGCCTCTACAATGAGCAGTTCTTC
>TRBD2|-|TRBV5-6|TRBJ2-3
CASSLVAGGEADTQYF
TGTGCCAGCAGCTTGGTAGCGGGAGGGGAGGCAGATACGCAGTATTTT
>-|-|TRBV28|TRBJ1-2
CASSGRDYGYTF
TGTGCCAGCAGTGGCCGTGACTATGGCTACACCTTC
>TRBD2|-|TRBV28|TRBJ2-7
CASSFVAGDLYEQYF
TGTGCCAGCAGTTTTGTAGCGGGAGATCTATACGAGCAGTACTTC
>-|-|TRBV7-9|TRBJ2-3
CASSLGGAWADTQYF
TGTGCCAGCAGCTTAGGAGGGGCATGGGCAGATACGCAGTATTTT
>-|-|TRBV2|TRBJ1-1
CASTQEQGGTEAFF
TGTGCCAGCACACAAGAACAGGGCGGCACTGAAGCTTTCTTT
>TRBD2|-|TRBV6-1|TRBJ2-5
CASSEGGRKQETQYF
TGTGCCAGCAGTGAAGGCGGGAGGAAGCAAGAGACCCAGTACTTC
>TRBD1|-|TRBV7-2|TRBJ2-7
CASSAGQGAILQYF
TGTGCCAGCAGCGCGGGACAGGGGGCGATACTGCAGTACTTC
>-|-|TRBV7-7|TRBJ2-5
CASSPDWGETQYF
TGTGCCAGCAGCCCTGACTGGGGAGAGACCCAGTACTTC
>-|-|TRBV7-2|TRBJ1-1
CASSLVGAGMNTEAFF
TGTGCCAGCAGCTTAGTGGGGGCGGGGATGAACACTGAAGCTTTCTTT
>TRBD2|-|TRBV4-1|TRBJ2-1
CASSQYRGSGASSYNEQFF
TGCGCCAGCAGCCAATATCGGGGTAGCGGGGCCTCCTCCTACAATGAGCAGTTCTTC
>-|-|TRBV6-1|TRBJ2-6
CASSDRGILSGANVLTF
TGTGCCAGCAGTGACCGGGGCATTCTCTCTGGGGCCAACGTCCTGACTTTC
>-|-|TRBV6-5|TRBJ2-7
CASSSSEQYF
TGTGCCAGCAGCTCCAGCGAGCAGTACTTC
>-|-|TRBV11-2|TRBJ2-7
CASSQIGGLRRYEQYF
TGTGCCAGCAGCCAGATAGGGGGACTCCGGCGATACGAGCAGTACTTC
>-|once|TRBV18|TRBJ1-1
CASSPQAQNTEAFF
TGTGCCAGCTCCCCTCAGGCACAAAACACTGAAGCTTTCTTT
>TRBD1|-|TRBV6-1|TRBJ2-7
CASSSPGQTRYEQYF
TGTGCCAGCAGTTCCCCGGGACAGACACGTTACGAGCAGTACTTC
>-|-|TRBV5-1|TRBJ2-3
CASSPNERDTQYF
TGCGCCAGCAGCCCTAACGAGCGGGATACGCAGTATTTT
>-|few|TRBV11-2|TRBJ2-1
CASSRSPGVDEQFF
TGTGCCAGCAGCCGCTCCCCGGGAGTGGATGAGCAGTTCTTC
>-|-|TRBV6-1|TRBJ2-5
CASSPRARRETQYF
TGTGCCAGCAGTCCAAGGGCTAGAAGGGAGACCCAGTACTTC
>-|-|TRBV2|TRBJ1-1
CASSVYGQLYEAFF
TGTGCCAGCAGTGTATACGGACAGCTATATGAAGCTTTCTTT